The 28 T cell receptor beta chains given below trace back to one sample, sequenced in a study of shared clonotypes between healthy human individuals. Profiling relied on immunoSEQ multiplex PCR, and the TCRdb table lists in-frame clones only, not all of them. The table records 2,100,000 or so clones, approximately 96% of them present only once. The sample comprised naive CD4+ T cells sorted from blood. The subset: CD45RA+ positively selected. The receptors were gathered from a young man in good health.

This clone showed up just once. The chain has TRBV27 and TRBJ1-2; the D gene is possibly TRBD1 (5 bases). The CDR3 totals 12 residues. Germline values: CDR1 MNHEY, CDR2 SMNVEV (reference sequence). Trimming stripped 7 bases from V and 8 bases from J, with 14 bases between. The CDR3 spells CASIGRAGGYTF. Here the CDR3 DNA reads TGTGCCAGCATTGGCAGGGCGGGAGGCTACACCTTC.

The CDR3 loop is CASSVNRDEKLFF. The CDR3 nucleotides are TGTGCCAGCAGCGTGAACAGGGATGAAAAACTGTTTTTT. The chain carries TRBV11-2 and TRBJ1-4; D is perhaps TRBD1 (6 bases). The CDR3 contains 13 residues. Germline CDR1 SGHAT, CDR2 FQNNGV. Trimming took off 5 bases at V and 6 bases at J, with 10 bases between the two ends.

This clone was seen a few times. The chain joins TRBV27 to TRBJ1-2; 8 bases align to TRBD1. Germline V gives CDR1 MNHEY, CDR2 SMNVEV (reference sequence). Trimming removed 6 bases from V and 11 bases from J; junction bases left unmatched: 5. This CDR3 is 11 amino acids long. The CDR3 reads CASRWTGQYTF. The CDR3 region has the DNA TGTGCCAGCAGGTGGACAGGGCAATACACCTTC.

Points on this clone: Other DNA sequences from this sample encode an identical CDR3 as well. The chain links TRBV18 to TRBJ2-7; 10 bases map to TRBD1. The CDR3 is made up of 15 amino acids. V dropped 6 bases and J dropped 2; count of bases not matched to a gene: 7. CDR1 KGHSH and CDR2 LQKENI come from the germline V gene. CDR3 in DNA: TGTGCCAGCTCGCCGGCCGGGACAGGGGCCTACGAGCAGTACTTC. Its protein product is CASSPAGTGAYEQYF.

V gene TRBV29-1 combines with J gene TRBJ2-7, with a weak D call TRBD1 (5 bases). Per the germline V gene, CDR1 is SQVTM and CDR2 is ANQGSEA. Trimming left V 2 bases short and J 1 base short, with 9 bases between. The CDR3 covers 13 residues. The CDR3 sequence is CSVELDRSYEQYF. CDR3 DNA: TGCAGCGTTGAACTCGACAGATCCTACGAGCAGTACTTC.

The chain employs TRBV6-1 and TRBJ2-3; possibly TRBD1 or TRBD2 for D (5 bases each). This CDR3 has 16 amino acids. With 4 bases removed from V and 1 base from J, the gap between germline ends came to 15 bases. Germline-derived CDR1 and CDR2 are MNHNS and SASEGT. Here the CDR3 DNA reads TGTGCCAGCAGTGGCCCCGGGACCATGGGCACAGATACGCAGTATTTT. Amino acids: CASSGPGTMGTDTQYF.

With regard to this clone: Other DNA variants within this sample encode the same CDR3. The chain recombines TRBV27 with TRBJ2-7; D is perhaps TRBD1 or TRBD2 (5 bases each). CDR1 and CDR2 from the germline V gene are MNHEY and SMNVEV (reference sequence). The CDR3 extends over 14 amino acids. Trimming stripped 5 bases from V and 1 base from J, with 12 bases between. CDR3 nucleotide sequence: TGTGCCAGCAGTCTCCGGGACGGGTCCTACGAGCAGTACTTC. Its translation: CASSLRDGSYEQYF.

The chain couples TRBV6-5 to TRBJ2-7; 7 bases match TRBD1. The CDR3 has 15 residues. Germline values: CDR1 MNHEY, CDR2 SVGAGI. V shed 5 bases, J shed 0 bases, and the junction held 7 bases outside the gene matches. The CDR3 region has the DNA TGTGCCAGCAGTCCTGGGACAGAGAGCTCCTACGAGCAGTACTTC. This sequence encodes CASSPGTESSYEQYF.

V is TRBV5-1 and J is TRBJ1-1; perhaps TRBD1 as D (6 bases). The germline V gene has CDR1 SGHRS and CDR2 YFSETQ. The CDR3 totals 16 residues. Trimming removed 4 bases from V and 0 bases from J, with 16 bases in between. In DNA form, the CDR3 reads TGCGCCAGCAGCCCTACGGACAGAGTAATGAACACTGAAGCTTTCTTT. The encoded protein is CASSPTDRVMNTEAFF.

This chain connects TRBV19 to TRBJ2-5; TRBD2 might be the D (6 bases). The CDR3 is 17 amino acids. Germline CDR1 LNHDA, CDR2 SQIVND (reference sequence). V was shortened by 1 base and J by 3 bases, with 18 bases between the two germline ends. The CDR3 here is CASSIVGGVGVEETQYF. CDR3 bases: TGTGCCAGTAGTATAGTTGGAGGGGTCGGTGTGGAAGAGACCCAGTACTTC.

The chain carries TRBV19 and TRBJ1-1; 7 nucleotides align to TRBD1. V was clipped by 4 bases and J by 6 bases; unmatched bases: 5. Germline loops: CDR1 LNHDA, CDR2 SQIVND (reference sequence). This CDR3 is built from 13 residues. The CDR3 is CASSTLGTAEAFF. The CDR3 coding sequence is TGTGCCAGTAGTACCCTAGGGACAGCTGAAGCTTTCTTT.

This chain connects TRBV5-4 to TRBJ2-1; the D is unclear. This CDR3 spans 15 amino acids. Trimming left V 2 bases short and J 0 bases short, with 9 bases between. Germline V gene sequence: CDR1 SGHNT, CDR2 YYREEE (reference sequence). This chain's CDR3 is CASSFDVSSYNEQFF. As DNA, the CDR3 is TGTGCCAGCAGCTTCGACGTGAGCTCCTACAATGAGCAGTTCTTC. The full variable domain, its missing parts supplied by reference TRBV5-4 and TRBJ2-1, is ETGVTQSPTHLIKTRGQQVTLRCSSQSGHNTVSWYQQALGQGPQFIFQYYREEENGRGNFPPRFSGLQFPNYSSELNVNALELDDSALYLCASSFDVSSYNEQFFGPGTRLTVL.

The rearrangement links TRBV18 to TRBJ2-2, with 9 bases that match TRBD2. Looked up from germline, CDR1 is KGHSH and CDR2 is LQKENI. The CDR3 is made up of 15 amino acids. The J segment lost 2 bases and the V segment lost 6 bases, leaving 4 bases of the junction unmatched. The CDR3 spells CASSLTSGNTGELFF. Written as DNA, the CDR3 is TGTGCCAGCTCCCTGACTAGCGGTAACACCGGGGAGCTGTTTTTT.

In the case of this clone: Other nucleotide sequences in the sample specify the same CDR3. The V gene is TRBV9, the J gene TRBJ2-3; possible D gene TRBD1, 5 bases. Trimming took 0 bases from V and 0 from J, leaving 8 bases between them. The CDR3 loop spans 15 amino acids. Germline CDR1 reads SGDLS; CDR2 reads YYNGEE. For the CDR3, the DNA is TGTGCCAGCAGCGTAGGTAGGGGAAGCACAGATACGCAGTATTTT. This translates into CASSVGRGSTDTQYF.

V gene TRBV6-5 combines with J gene TRBJ2-7, with TRBD1 matching over 9 bases. V lost 6 bases, J lost 6 bases, and 9 bases stayed unmatched. This CDR3 contains 14 residues. In germline, CDR1 is MNHEY, CDR2 SVGAGI. This CDR3 is CASSGTGLSGEQYF. The CDR3 DNA follows: TGTGCCAGCAGCGGGACAGGGCTTTCTGGCGAGCAGTACTTC.

V is TRBV5-1 and J is TRBJ2-2, with 10 bases that match TRBD1. The V gene's germline CDR1 is SGHRS and CDR2 YFSETQ. J lost 4 bases, V lost 3 bases, and 6 bases had no gene match. The CDR3 spans 16 residues. CDR3: CASSWGTGVATGELFF. CDR3 DNA sequence: TGCGCCAGCAGCTGGGGGACAGGGGTGGCCACCGGGGAGCTGTTTTTT.

This rearrangement joins TRBV30 to TRBJ2-1, with TRBD2 matching over 13 bases. V lost 3 bases and J lost 1; bases outside the gene matches: 6. Per the germline V gene, CDR1 is GTSNPN and CDR2 is SVGIG (reference sequence). This CDR3 region has 17 residues. The CDR3 loop reads CAWRLSGLAGSYNEQFF. Written as DNA, the CDR3 is TGTGCCTGGAGGCTCTCGGGACTAGCGGGGTCCTACAATGAGCAGTTCTTC.

Note on this clone: Other DNA sequences of this sample code for an identical CDR3. This sequence joins TRBV7-2 and TRBJ2-7; D unclear. V lost 1 base and J 0 bases, leaving 4 bases between the germline ends. Germline V lookup: CDR1 SGHTA, CDR2 FQGNSA. This CDR3 contains 13 residues. The CDR3 DNA follows: TGTGCCAGCAGCTTAGTTTTCTCCTACGAGCAGTACTTC. Its translation is CASSLVFSYEQYF. Filled out from reference TRBV7-2 and TRBJ2-7, the complete variable domain reads GAGVSQSPSNKVTEKGKDVELRCDPISGHTALYWYRQSLGQGLEFLIYFQGNSAPDKSGLPSDRFSAERTGGSVSTLTIQRTQQEDSAVYLCASSLVFSYEQYFGPGTRLTVT.

The rearrangement uses TRBV19 and TRBJ1-6; TRBD1 might be the D (5 bases). The CDR3 covers 15 residues. Germline values: CDR1 LNHDA, CDR2 SQIVND (reference sequence). Trimming removed 4 bases from V and 0 bases from J, with 7 bases in between. In nucleotides, the CDR3 is TGTGCCAGTAGTAAACAGGACTCCTATAATTCACCCCTCCACTTT. Its protein is CASSKQDSYNSPLHF. Drawing the rest from reference TRBV19 and TRBJ1-6, the complete variable domain is DGGITQSPKYLFRKEGQNVTLSCEQNLNHDAMYWYRQDPGQGLRLIYYSQIVNDFQKGDIAEGYSVSREKKESFPLTVTSAQKNPTAFYLCASSKQDSYNSPLHFGNGTRLTVT.

This chain connects TRBV25-1 to TRBJ1-4; D ambiguous. The CDR3 runs to 14 residues. The V end was cut by 4 bases, the J end by 5 bases, with 11 bases between. In germline, CDR1 is MGHDK, CDR2 SYGVNS. DNA of the CDR3: TGTGCCAGCAGTGCACCGGGCCTCAATGAAAAACTGTTTTTT. Residues: CASSAPGLNEKLFF.

Here the CDR3 reads CASSPGGTISGANVLTF. Here the CDR3 DNA reads TGTGCCAGCAGCCCGGGAGGCACTATCTCTGGGGCCAACGTCCTGACTTTC. The chain employs TRBV13 and TRBJ2-6; TRBD2 aligns across 7 bases. The CDR3 contains 17 residues. J lost 0 bases, V lost 5 bases, and 7 bases had no gene match. Germline V gene data show CDR1 as PRHDT and CDR2 as FYEKMQ (reference sequence).

In its sample, this clone was seen once. V is TRBV7-9 and J is TRBJ1-1; no firm D call. The CDR3 is 12 residues long. V was clipped by 7 bases and J by 6 bases, with 12 bases between them. Germline CDR1 SEHNR, CDR2 FQNEAQ (reference sequence). The CDR3 region has the DNA TGTGCCAGCACCTATCCCGGTGCTGAAGCTTTCTTT. It translates to CASTYPGAEAFF.

This clone was observed a handful of times. The genes are TRBV25-1 and TRBJ1-5, with D perhaps TRBD1 (5 bases). The germline V gene encodes CDR1 MGHDK and CDR2 SYGVNS. Trimming shortened V by 3 bases and J by 16 bases, and 19 bases separated the two germline ends. The CDR3 contains 13 residues. The CDR3 loop reads CASSEVWGLPVHF. Here the CDR3 DNA reads TGTGCCAGCAGTGAGGTGTGGGGACTCCCGGTTCATTTT.

This clone was recorded only once. The chain is built from TRBV5-4 and TRBJ1-2, with D unresolved. The CDR3 sequence is 13 residues long. The V gene's germline CDR1 is SGHNT and CDR2 YYREEE (reference sequence). Trimming cost V 4 bases and J 4 bases, with 11 bases left between them. The CDR3 DNA sequence: TGTGCCAGCAGCCCGGGAGCCGGCTATGGCTACACCTTC. Translated, it gives CASSPGAGYGYTF.

The chain recombines TRBV5-4 with TRBJ2-3, with 8 bases lining up with TRBD2. The CDR3 consists of 16 residues. Germline CDR1 SGHNT, CDR2 YYREEE (reference sequence). With V trimmed by 5 bases and J by 2 bases, 10 bases remained unmatched. In nucleotides, the CDR3 is TGTGCCAGCAGGGAGGGCGGGGGGAAATCCACAGATACGCAGTATTTT. This codes for CASREGGGKSTDTQYF.

As to this clone: One junction end disagrees with the germline gene, perhaps due to a read error. The chain recombines TRBV7-7 with TRBJ2-5; the D gene is possibly TRBD2 (6 bases). CDR1 SSHAT and CDR2 FNYEAQ come from the germline V gene (reference sequence). This CDR3 is 15 amino acids long. CDR3 in amino acids: CASSFDLGGKQTQYF. The CDR3 bases are TGTGCTAGCAGCTTCGATCTTGGGGGGAAGCAGACCCAGTACTTC. Full variable domain (missing parts from reference TRBV7-7 and TRBJ2-5): GAGVSQSPRYKVTKRGQDVTLRCDPISSHATLYWYQQALGQGPEFLTYFNYEAQPDKSGLPSDRFSAERPEGSISTLTIQRTEQRDSAMYRCASSFDLGGKQTQYFGPGTRLLVL.

The chain employs TRBV7-9 and TRBJ2-2; TRBD2 aligns across 12 bases. V gave up 4 bases and J gave up 5 bases; unmatched junction bases: 2. The CDR3 sequence is 15 residues long. In germline, CDR1 is SEHNR, CDR2 FQNEAQ (reference sequence). CDR3 residues: CASSSTSGGTGELFF. The CDR3 DNA is TGTGCCAGCAGCTCCACTAGCGGGGGGACCGGGGAGCTGTTTTTT.

The chain employs TRBV19 and TRBJ2-1; D might be TRBD1 or TRBD2, each matching 5 bases. V shed 3 bases and J shed 6 bases, with 12 bases lying between them. The length of the CDR3 is 14 residues. Germline CDR1 and CDR2: LNHDA and SQIVND (reference sequence). DNA for the CDR3: TGTGCCAGTAGTATGGGGGAAACGAGCAATGAGCAGTTCTTC. This sequence encodes CASSMGETSNEQFF.